This T cell receptor beta chain was recorded in a study of glioma-infiltrating T cells. General observations from the study: Gliomas, especially low-grade, showed above-expected tissue-blood divergence; non-neoplastic patients showed below. Very few CDR3 sequences were shared between tissue and blood.

This clonotype was picked up many times. Its target is not known. V shed 5 bases and J shed 7 bases, with 9 bases lying between them. CDR1 and CDR2 from the germline V gene are MDHEN and SYDVKM. CDR3 length: 13 residues. Amplification of TCR alpha and beta CDR3 regions from RNA used iRepertoire nested multiplex PCR. Input was about 85-400 ng of tissue mRNA or PBMC total RNA. TCRdb passed the multiplex PCR reads through MiXCR, listing each CDR3 protein once. The sample has approximately 40,000 distinct CDR3 sequences, around 24% seen once. This rearrangement joins TRBV28 to TRBJ1-6; D not certain. Sequenced input: glioma tissue, nonneoplastic brain tissue, or PBMCs (not recorded which). The TCR sequence derives from a human donor with low-grade glioma or glioblastoma, undergoing nonglioma brain surgery, or in good health (not recorded which). This CDR3 reads CASSGTGNSPLHF. CDR3 in DNA: TGTGCCAGCAGTGGCACCGGCAATTCACCCCTCCACTTT.